The entry below gives a single T cell receptor (beta chain) sequence along with its context. Other nucleotide sequences from this sample produce the same CDR3. Per the original methods: Amplifying reference gene primers gave estimates of nucleated cell counts. Clones were read by immunoSEQ multiplex PCR, and TCRdb kept only the in-frame ones, dropping some. V, J and clone size are taken as reported in that table, and D and trimming were inferred from the DNA itself. The sample has hundreds of thousands of clones; approximately 84% are singletons. This record belongs to a study of blood T cell repertoires in COVID-19. Study context: Sources were T cells, B-cell-depleted T cells, or PBMCs; the material itself was cDNA or gDNA.

The germline gives CDR1 SGHRS, CDR2 YFSETQ. Trimming took 4 bases from V and 0 from J, leaving 8 bases between them. The CDR3 runs to 14 residues. Participants reported their clinical history, and cohort assignment relied on those reports. This clonotype was obtained from a middle-aged man who had recovered from COVID-19. The chain employs TRBV5-1 and TRBJ1-5, with D possibly being TRBD1 (5 bases). Sequenced input: PBMCs or T cells enriched from blood (not recorded which). The CDR3 DNA follows: TGCGCCAGCAGCCCTACAGGTAGCAATCAGCCCCAGCATTTT. Protein: CASSPTGSNQPQHF.